Sequencing of this T cell receptor (beta chain) was carried out in a study of identical twins. Study-wide results and caveats: Fewer insertions marked abundant cord blood beta clonotypes; young adult naive trended weakly, memory not at all.

This clonotype appeared a few times. What it recognizes is unknown. Via MiXCR, TCRdb re-called the 5' RACE reads, giving one row per CDR3 protein. The sample includes more than 1.5 million distinct CDR3 sequences, 32% of them seen just once. The CDR3 loop spans 17 amino acids. Germline V gives CDR1 SGHRS, CDR2 YFSETQ. The ends were cut back, 0 bases at V and 7 bases at J, with 23 bases in the middle. Sequenced input: cord blood. The receptor was derived from a newborn girl in good health. This chain links TRBV5-1 with TRBJ2-7; D perhaps matches TRBD2 (5 bases). CDR3 in amino acids: CASSLAVSTRSYNEQYF. CDR3 in DNA: TGCGCCAGCAGCTTGGCCGTGTCTACTAGATCCTACAATGAGCAGTACTTC.